A single TCR beta chain is shown here with its context. Membership in each cohort depended on participant-reported clinical history. The data were obtained in a study of blood T cell repertoires in COVID-19. At the level of the study: Sites in the United States, Italy and Spain provided acute and convalescent COVID-19 samples.

The germline V and J ends were trimmed by 7 bases and 5 bases, with 11 bases remaining between them. This CDR3 region has 12 residues. In germline, CDR1 is SNHLY, CDR2 FYNNEI. Repertoires were generated with immunoSEQ multiplex PCR, while TCRdb's copy carries only in-frame clones and drops some. The table records about 480,000 clones, about 88% of them present only once. The chain carries TRBV2 and TRBJ2-5; D is uncertain. This clonotype was obtained from a woman aged 60-75 years who had recovered from COVID-19. Material for sequencing was PBMCs or T cells enriched from blood (not recorded which). CDR3 in DNA: TGTGCCAGCAATCTCGAGGCGGAGACCCAGTACTTC. It yields the protein CASNLEAETQYF.